This T cell receptor (beta chain) is from a study of blood T cell repertoires in COVID-19. Study details: Italy, Spain and the United States were the sources of the convalescent and acute COVID-19 samples. PBMCs, B-cell-depleted T cells, or T cells provided the cDNA or gDNA that made up the material.

For this clone: Other nucleotide sequences from this sample produce the same CDR3.

The CDR3 spans 15 residues. Germline V lookup: CDR1 SGDLS, CDR2 YYNGEE. The junction had 1 base not matched to a gene; V was cut back by 3 bases and J by 0 bases. Authors' methods: Amplification of reference gene primers was used by the study to estimate nucleated cell counts. The method was immunoSEQ multiplex PCR; TCRdb's version includes in-frame clones alone and lacks a portion of them. V, J and clone size are taken as reported in that table, and D and trimming were inferred from the DNA itself. The sample includes 400,000 or so clones, about 90% of them seen just once. The sample was peripheral blood. This sequence originates from a man between 18 and 29 years old with COVID-19, enrolled during active disease. The chain recombines TRBV9 with TRBJ2-3; 10 bases map to TRBD2. The CDR3 nucleotides read TGTGCCAGCAGCGGGACTAGCGGCAGCACAGATACGCAGTATTTT. This encodes CASSGTSGSTDTQYF.